This T cell receptor (beta chain) was recovered during a study of T cell changes during pregnancy in multiple sclerosis. The assay was immunoSEQ multiplex PCR, and TCRdb's table has in-frame clones only and misses some. The sample yields around 96,000 clones, 94% seen once. The clonotype originates from a female donor with multiple sclerosis, enrolled in a pregnancy study. This material consisted of peripheral blood, taken in the third trimester of pregnancy.

Here the CDR3 DNA reads TGTGCCAGCAGTCAAGGACTTTCCTCCTACAATGAGCAGTTCTTC. It translates to CASSQGLSSYNEQFF. The chain couples TRBV28 to TRBJ2-1, with D perhaps matching TRBD2 (5 bases). This CDR3 has 15 residues. V was cut by 5 bases and J by 0 bases, with 11 bases left in between. Germline assignment: CDR1 MDHEN and CDR2 SYDVKM.